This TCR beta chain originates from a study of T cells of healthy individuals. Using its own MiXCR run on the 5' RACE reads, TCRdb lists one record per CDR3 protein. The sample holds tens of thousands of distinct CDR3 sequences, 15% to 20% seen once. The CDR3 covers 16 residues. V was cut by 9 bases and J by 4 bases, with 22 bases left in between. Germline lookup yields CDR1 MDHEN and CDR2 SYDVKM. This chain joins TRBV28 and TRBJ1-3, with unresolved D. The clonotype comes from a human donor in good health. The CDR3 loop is CASRDSSVGRGNTIYF. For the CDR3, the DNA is TGTGCCAGTAGAGATAGCTCCGTCGGACGGGGAAACACCATATATTTT.